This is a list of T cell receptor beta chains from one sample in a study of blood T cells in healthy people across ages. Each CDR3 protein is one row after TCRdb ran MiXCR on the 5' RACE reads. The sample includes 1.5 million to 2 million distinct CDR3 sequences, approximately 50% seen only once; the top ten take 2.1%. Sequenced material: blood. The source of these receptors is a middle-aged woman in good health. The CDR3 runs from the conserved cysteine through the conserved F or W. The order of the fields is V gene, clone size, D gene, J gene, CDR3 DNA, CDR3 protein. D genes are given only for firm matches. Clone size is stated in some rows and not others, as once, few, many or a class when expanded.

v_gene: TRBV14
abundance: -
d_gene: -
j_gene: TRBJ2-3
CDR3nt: TGTGCCAGCAGCCAAGTGAAGGGGTGGGGAGATACGCAGTATTTT
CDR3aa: CASSQVKGWGDTQYF

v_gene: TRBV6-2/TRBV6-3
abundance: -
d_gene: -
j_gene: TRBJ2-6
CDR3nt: TGTGCCGGCAGTCCTTTAACCTCTGGGGCCAACGTCCTGACTTTC
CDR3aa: CAGSPLTSGANVLTF

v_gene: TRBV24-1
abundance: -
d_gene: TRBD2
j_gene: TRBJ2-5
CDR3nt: TGTGCCACCAGCGATGGGACTAGCGGGCCCAAAAAGACCCAGTACTTC
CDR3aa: CATSDGTSGPKKTQYF

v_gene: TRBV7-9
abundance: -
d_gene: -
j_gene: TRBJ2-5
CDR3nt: TGTGCCAGCAGCGATGACTACCAACAAGAGACCCAGTACTTC
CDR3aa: CASSDDYQQETQYF

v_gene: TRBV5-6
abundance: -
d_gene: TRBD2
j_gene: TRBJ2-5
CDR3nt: TGTGCCAGCAGCTTGCCCCCCGGACTAGCGGGGAAGAAAGAGACCCAGTACTTC
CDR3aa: CASSLPPGLAGKKETQYF

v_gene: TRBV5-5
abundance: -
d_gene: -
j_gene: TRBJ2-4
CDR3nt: TGTGCCAGCAGCTTGGCCAATTGGAGGGCCAGGGCCAAAAACATTCAGTACTTC
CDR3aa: CASSLANWRARAKNIQYF

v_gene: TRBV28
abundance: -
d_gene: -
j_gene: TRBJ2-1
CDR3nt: TGTGCCAGCAGTTATCATCAGGGGCTGTTCCGTGGGAATGAGCAGTTCTTC
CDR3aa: CASSYHQGLFRGNEQFF

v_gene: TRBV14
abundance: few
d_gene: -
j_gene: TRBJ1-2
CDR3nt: TGTGCCAGCAGCCGCGACACCTGGGGCTATGGCTACACCTTC
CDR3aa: CASSRDTWGYGYTF

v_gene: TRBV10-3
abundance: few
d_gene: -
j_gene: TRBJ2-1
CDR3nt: TGTGCCATCAGTGAGTCGAGGGTGCAGTTCTTC
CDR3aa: CAISESRVQFF

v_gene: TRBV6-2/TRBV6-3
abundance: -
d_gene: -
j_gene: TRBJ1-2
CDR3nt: TGTGCCAGCAGTTCTGCACTCTATGGCTACACCTTC
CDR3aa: CASSSALYGYTF

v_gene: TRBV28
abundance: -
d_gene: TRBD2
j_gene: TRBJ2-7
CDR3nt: TGTGCCAGCAGTAGTGGCGGGGGGGACTCCTACGAGCAGTACTTC
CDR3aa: CASSSGGGDSYEQYF

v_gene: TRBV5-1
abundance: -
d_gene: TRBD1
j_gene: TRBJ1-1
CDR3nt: TGCGCCAGCAGCTTGCTTGCAGGGGGCCTGCGGGCAAGTGAAGCTTTCTTT
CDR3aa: CASSLLAGGLRASEAFF

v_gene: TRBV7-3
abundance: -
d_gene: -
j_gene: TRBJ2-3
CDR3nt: TGTGCCAGCGGAGAAGACAGCACAGATACGCAGTATTTT
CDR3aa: CASGEDSTDTQYF

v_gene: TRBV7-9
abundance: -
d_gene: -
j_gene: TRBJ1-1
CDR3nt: TGTGCCAGCAGCAGAAGTACGATTGAAGCTTTCTTT
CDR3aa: CASSRSTIEAFF

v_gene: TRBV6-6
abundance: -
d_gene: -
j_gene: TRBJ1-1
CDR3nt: TGTGCCAGCATCATGTCGGGCAGAGGGGACACTGAAGCTTTCTTT
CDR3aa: CASIMSGRGDTEAFF

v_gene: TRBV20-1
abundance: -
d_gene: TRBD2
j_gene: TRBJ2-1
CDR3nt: TGCAGTGCTAAACTACGGACTAGCGGGGGGAGAGGGAATGAGCAGTTCTTC
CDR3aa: CSAKLRTSGGRGNEQFF

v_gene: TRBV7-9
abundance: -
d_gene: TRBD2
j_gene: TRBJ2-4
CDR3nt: TGTGCCAGCAGCTCCTGGACTAGCGGGGGGATCCTAGCCAAAAACATTCAGTACTTC
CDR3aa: CASSSWTSGGILAKNIQYF

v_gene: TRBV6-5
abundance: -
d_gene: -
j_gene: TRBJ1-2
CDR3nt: TGTGCCAGCGGGGGATTTAACTATGGCTACACCTTC
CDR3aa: CASGGFNYGYTF

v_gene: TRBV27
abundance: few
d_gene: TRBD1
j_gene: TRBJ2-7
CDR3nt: TGTGCCAGCGGTAGGACAGGGGCGGGATACGAGCAGTACTTC
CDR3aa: CASGRTGAGYEQYF

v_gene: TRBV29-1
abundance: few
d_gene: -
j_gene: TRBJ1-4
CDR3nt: TGCAGCGTTGGCTCCTACGGCGAAAAACTGTTTTTT
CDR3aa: CSVGSYGEKLFF

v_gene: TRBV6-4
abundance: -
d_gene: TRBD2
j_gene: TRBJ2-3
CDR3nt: TGTGCCAGCAGTGACTCGCTACTAGCGGGTGTTCCCACAGATACGCAGTATTTT
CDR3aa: CASSDSLLAGVPTDTQYF

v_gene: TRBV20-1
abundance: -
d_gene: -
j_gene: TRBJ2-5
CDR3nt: TGCAGTGCTAGGACTATTAACAATGAGCAGTACTTC
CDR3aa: CSARTINNEQYF

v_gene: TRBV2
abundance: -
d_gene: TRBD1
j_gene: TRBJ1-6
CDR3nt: TGTGCCAGCAAGGGACAGATAGATAATTCACCCCTCCACTTT
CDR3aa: CASKGQIDNSPLHF

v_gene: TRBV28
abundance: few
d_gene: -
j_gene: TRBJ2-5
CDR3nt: TGTGCCAGCAGTACCCAGTATAGGGGGGAGACCCAGTACTTC
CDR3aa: CASSTQYRGETQYF

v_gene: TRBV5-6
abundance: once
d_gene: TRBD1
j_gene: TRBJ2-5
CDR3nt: TGTGCCAGCAGCCTTTACGGACAGGGCTCAAAGACCCAGTACTTC
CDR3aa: CASSLYGQGSKTQYF

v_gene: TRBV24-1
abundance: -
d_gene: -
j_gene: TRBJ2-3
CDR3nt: TGTGCCACCAGCCCGTGGGGGGCCACAGATACGCAGTATTTT
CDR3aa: CATSPWGATDTQYF

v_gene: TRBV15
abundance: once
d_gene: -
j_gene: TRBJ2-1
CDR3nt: TGTGCCACCAGCAGAGATACGGGGGCGCTTAATGAGCAGTTCTTC
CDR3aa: CATSRDTGALNEQFF

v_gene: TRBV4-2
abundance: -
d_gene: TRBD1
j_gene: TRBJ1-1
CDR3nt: TGTGCCTGCAGCCAAGGATTGGGACAGGGGAACACTGAAGCTTTCTTT
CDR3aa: CACSQGLGQGNTEAFF

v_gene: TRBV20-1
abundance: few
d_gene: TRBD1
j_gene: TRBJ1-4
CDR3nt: TGCAGTGCTAGAGATTTGTCGGGGACAGGGGTTAATGAAAAACTGTTTTTT
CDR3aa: CSARDLSGTGVNEKLFF

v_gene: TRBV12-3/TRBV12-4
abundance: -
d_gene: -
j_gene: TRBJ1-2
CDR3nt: TGTGCCAGCAGATTTGAGGGGGGTGAATATGGCTACACCTTC
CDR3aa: CASRFEGGEYGYTF

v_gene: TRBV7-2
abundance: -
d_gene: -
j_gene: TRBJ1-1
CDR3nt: TGTGCCAGCAGCTTAGGGGGGAGTTTGAACACTGAAGCTTTCTTT
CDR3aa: CASSLGGSLNTEAFF

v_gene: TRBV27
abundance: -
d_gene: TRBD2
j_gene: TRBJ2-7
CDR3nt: TGTGCCAGCAGTCCAAAGCGGGGGGTCCTCCACGAGCAGTACTTC
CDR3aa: CASSPKRGVLHEQYF

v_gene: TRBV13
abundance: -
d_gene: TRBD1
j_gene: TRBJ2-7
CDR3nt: TGTGCCAGCAGCTTCCGGACAGGGGGCCTCTACGAGCAGTACTTC
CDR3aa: CASSFRTGGLYEQYF

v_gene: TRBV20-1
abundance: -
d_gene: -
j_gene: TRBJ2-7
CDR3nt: TGCAGTGCTAGGTTAGGGGCTGACGAGCAGTACTTC
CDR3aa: CSARLGADEQYF

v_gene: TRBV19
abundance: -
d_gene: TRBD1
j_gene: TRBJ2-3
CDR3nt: TGTGCCAGTAGATCTCCGGGACAGGGAAAAGATACGCAGTATTTT
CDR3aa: CASRSPGQGKDTQYF